This TCR beta chain stems from a study of T cell repertoires in cytomegalovirus infection. Study background: From public TCR beta signatures came an indication of both CMV infection and matching HLA type. Findings of the study overall: Frequencies of public TCR beta families were cumulated, and this identified carriers of CMV plus the relevant HLA. Dominating the ex vivo response were HLA-C-restricted CMV-specific TCR beta clonotypes.

MiXCR, applied by TCRdb to the reads, yields one record per CDR3 protein. The sample has 700,000 to 900,000 distinct CDR3 sequences, roughly 28% seen once. Germline-derived CDR1 and CDR2 are SGHVS and FQNEAQ. The CDR3 contains 17 residues. V was pared by 3 bases and J by 3 bases, with 18 bases between. In its sample, this clonotype was seen a few times. As yet, its antigen is unknown. This TCR was recovered from a human donor in good health (CMV status not recorded). Some clones in this sample may be carry-over from other donors' samples. This material consisted of cultured CD8+ T cells from PBMCs, taken from culture after CMV antigen stimulation. This rearrangement joins TRBV7-8 to TRBJ2-1; D is ambiguous. CDR3 bases: TGTGCCAGCAGCTTCACAGCCTCAGGTGTGGTCTACAATGAGCAGTTCTTC. It encodes CASSFTASGVVYNEQFF.